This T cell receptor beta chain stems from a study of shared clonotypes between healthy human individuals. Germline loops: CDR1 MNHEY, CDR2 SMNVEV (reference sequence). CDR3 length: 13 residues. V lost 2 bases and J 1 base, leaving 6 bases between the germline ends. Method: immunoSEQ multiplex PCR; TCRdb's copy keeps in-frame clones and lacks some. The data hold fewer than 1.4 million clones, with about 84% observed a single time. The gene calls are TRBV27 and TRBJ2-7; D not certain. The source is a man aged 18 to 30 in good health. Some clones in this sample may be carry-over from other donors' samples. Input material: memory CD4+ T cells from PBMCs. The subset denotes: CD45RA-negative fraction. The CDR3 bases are TGTGCCAGCAGTTTAGCGTCGTCCTACGAGCAGTACTTC. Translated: CASSLASSYEQYF.